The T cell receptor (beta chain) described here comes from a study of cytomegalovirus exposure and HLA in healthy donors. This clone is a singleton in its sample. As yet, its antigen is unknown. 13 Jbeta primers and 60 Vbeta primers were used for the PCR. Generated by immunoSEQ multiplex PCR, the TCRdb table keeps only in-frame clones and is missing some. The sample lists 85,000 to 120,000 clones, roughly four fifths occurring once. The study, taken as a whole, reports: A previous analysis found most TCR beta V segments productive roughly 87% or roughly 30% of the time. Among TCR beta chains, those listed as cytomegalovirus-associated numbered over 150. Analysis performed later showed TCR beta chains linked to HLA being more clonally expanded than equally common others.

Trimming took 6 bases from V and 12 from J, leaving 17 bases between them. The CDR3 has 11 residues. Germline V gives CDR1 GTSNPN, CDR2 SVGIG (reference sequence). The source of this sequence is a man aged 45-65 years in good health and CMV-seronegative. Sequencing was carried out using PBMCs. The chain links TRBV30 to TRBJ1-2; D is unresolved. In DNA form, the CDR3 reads TGTGCCTGCCACCAGGCGGGAGGGAACACCTTC. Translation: CACHQAGGNTF. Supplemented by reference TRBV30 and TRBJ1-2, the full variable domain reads SQTIHQWPATLVQPVGSPLSLECTVEGTSNPNLYWYRQAAGRGLQLLFYSVGIGQISSEVPQNLSASRPQDRQFILSSKKLLLSDSGFYLCACHQAGGNTFGSGTRLTVV.